This TCR beta chain was identified in a study of OX40 agonist ivuxolimab in advanced cancers. Study context: At 0.01 to 10 mg/kg, ivuxolimab was administered intravenously to patients every 2 weeks. Prior therapy, whether anti-PD-1, anti-PD-L1 or anti-CTLA-4, was allowed, and about 40% had some.

Repertoires were generated with immunoSEQ multiplex PCR, while TCRdb's copy carries only in-frame clones and drops some. Of around 86,000 clones in the sample, 89% were seen once. Blood specimens came from baseline, cycle 4 day 1, and cycle 7 day 1. V gave up 5 bases and J gave up 5 bases; unmatched junction bases: 7. CDR1 and CDR2 from the germline V gene are PRHDT and FYEKMQ (reference sequence). This CDR3 comprises 15 residues. This material consisted of CD4+ or CD8+ T cells sorted from blood, taken in a trial of the OX40 agonist ivuxolimab. This receptor was obtained from an adult with an advanced solid tumor such as melanoma, head and neck, liver or kidney cancer. V is TRBV13 and J is TRBJ1-3; 9 nucleotides align to TRBD1. CDR3 loop: CASSARTGDRNTIYF. The CDR3 coding sequence is TGTGCCAGCAGCGCCCGGACAGGGGACCGAAACACCATATATTTT.